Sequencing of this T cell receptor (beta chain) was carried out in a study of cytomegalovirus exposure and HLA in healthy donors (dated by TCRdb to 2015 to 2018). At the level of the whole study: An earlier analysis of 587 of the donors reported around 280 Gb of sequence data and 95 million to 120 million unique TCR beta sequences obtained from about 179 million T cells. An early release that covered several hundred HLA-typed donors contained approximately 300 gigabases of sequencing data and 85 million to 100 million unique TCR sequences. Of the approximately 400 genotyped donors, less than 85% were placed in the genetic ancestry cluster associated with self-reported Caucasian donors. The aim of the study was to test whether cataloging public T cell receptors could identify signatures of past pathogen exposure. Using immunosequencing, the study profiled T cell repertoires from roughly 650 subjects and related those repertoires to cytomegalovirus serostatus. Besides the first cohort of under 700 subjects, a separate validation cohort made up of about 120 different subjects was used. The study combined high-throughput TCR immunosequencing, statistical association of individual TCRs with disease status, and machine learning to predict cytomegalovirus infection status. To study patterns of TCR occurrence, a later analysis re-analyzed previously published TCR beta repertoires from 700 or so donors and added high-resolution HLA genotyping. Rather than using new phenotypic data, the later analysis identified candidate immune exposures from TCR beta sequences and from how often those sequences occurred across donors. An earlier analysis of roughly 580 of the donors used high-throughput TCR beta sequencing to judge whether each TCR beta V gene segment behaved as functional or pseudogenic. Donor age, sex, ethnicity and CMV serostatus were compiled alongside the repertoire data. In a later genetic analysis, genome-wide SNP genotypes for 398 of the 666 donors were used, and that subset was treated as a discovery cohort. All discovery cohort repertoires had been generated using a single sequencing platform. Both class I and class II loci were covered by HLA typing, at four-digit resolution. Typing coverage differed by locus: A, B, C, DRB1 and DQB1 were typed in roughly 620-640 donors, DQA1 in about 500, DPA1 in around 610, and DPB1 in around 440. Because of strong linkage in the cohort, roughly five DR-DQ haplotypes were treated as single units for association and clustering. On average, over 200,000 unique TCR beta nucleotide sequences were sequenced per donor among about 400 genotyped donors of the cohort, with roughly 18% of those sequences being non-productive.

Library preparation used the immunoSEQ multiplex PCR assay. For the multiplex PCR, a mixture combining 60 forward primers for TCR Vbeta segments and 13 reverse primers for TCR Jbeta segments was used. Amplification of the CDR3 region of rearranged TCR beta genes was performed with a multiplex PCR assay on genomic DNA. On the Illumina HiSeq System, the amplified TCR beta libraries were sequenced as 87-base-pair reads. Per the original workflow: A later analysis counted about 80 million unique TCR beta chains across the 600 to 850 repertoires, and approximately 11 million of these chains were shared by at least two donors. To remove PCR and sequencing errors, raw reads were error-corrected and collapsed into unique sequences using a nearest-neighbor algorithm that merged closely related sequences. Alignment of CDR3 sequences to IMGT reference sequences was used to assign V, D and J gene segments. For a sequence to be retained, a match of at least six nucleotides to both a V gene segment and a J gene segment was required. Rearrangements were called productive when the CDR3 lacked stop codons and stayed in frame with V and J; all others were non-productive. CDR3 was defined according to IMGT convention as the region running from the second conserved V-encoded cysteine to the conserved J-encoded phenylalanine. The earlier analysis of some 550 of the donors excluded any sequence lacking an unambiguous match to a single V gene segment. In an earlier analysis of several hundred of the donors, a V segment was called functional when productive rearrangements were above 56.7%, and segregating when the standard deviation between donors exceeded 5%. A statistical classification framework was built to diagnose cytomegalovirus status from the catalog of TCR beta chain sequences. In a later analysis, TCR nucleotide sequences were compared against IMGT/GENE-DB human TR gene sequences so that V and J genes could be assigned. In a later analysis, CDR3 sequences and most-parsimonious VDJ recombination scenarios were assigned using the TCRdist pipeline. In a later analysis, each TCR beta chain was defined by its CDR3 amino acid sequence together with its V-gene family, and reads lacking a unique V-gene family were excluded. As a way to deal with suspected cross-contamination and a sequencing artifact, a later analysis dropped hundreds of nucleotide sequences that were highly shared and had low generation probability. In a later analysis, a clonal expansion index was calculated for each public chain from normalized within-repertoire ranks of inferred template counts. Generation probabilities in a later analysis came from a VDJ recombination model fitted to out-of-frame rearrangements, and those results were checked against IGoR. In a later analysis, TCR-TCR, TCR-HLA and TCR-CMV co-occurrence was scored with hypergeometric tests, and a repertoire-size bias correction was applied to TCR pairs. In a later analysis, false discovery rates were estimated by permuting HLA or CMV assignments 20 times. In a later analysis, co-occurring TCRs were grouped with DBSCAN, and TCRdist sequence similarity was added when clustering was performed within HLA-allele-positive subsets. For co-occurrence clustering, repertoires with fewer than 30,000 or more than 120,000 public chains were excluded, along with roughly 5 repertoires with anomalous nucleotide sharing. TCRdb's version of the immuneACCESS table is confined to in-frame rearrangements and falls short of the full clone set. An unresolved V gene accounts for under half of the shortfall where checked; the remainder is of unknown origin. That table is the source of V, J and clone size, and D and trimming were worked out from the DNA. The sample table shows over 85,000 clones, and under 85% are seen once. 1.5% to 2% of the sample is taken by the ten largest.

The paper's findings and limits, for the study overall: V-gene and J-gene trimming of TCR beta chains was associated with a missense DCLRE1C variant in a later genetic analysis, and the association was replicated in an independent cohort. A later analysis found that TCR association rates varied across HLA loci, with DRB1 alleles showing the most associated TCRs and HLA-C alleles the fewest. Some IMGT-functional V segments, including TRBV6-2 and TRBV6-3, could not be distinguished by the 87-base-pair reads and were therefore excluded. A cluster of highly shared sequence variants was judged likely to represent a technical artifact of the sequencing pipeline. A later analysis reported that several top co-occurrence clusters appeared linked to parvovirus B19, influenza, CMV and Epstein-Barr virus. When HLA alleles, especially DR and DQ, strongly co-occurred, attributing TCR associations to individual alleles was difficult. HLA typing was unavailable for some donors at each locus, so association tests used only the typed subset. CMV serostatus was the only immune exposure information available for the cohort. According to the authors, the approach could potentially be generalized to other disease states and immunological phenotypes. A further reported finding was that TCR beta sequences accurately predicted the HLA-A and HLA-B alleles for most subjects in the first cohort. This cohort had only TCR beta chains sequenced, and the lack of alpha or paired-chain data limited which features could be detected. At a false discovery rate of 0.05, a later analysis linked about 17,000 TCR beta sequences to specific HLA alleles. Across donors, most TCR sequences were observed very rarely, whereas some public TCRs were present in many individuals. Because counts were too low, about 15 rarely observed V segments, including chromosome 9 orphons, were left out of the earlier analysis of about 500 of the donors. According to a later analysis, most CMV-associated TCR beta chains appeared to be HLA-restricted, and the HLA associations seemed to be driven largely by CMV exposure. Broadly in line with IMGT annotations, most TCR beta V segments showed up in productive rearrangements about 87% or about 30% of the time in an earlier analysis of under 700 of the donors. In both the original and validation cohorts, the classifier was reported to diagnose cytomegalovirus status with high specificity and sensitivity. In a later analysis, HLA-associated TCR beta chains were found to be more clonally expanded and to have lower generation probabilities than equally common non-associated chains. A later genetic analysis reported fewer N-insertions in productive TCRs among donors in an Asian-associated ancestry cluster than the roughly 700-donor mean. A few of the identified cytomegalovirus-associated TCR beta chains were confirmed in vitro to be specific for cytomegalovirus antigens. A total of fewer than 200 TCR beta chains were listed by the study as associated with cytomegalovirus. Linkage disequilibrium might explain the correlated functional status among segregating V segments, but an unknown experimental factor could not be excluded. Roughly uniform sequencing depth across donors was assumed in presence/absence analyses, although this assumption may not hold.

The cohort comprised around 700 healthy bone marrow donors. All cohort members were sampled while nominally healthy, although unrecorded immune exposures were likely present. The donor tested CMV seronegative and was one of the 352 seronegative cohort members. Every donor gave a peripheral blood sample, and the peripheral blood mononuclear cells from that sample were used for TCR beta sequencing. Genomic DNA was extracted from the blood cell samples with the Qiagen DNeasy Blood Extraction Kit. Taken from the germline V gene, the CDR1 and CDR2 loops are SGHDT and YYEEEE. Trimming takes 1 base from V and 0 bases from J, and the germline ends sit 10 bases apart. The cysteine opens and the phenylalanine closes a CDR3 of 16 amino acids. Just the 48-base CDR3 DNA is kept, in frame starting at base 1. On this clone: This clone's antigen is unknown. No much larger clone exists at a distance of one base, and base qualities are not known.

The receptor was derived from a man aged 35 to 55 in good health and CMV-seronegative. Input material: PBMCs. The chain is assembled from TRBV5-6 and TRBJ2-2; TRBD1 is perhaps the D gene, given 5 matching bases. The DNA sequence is TGTGCCAGCAGCTTGTTGCGGACATCGAACACCGGGGAGCTGTTTTTT. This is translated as CASSLLRTSNTGELFF.